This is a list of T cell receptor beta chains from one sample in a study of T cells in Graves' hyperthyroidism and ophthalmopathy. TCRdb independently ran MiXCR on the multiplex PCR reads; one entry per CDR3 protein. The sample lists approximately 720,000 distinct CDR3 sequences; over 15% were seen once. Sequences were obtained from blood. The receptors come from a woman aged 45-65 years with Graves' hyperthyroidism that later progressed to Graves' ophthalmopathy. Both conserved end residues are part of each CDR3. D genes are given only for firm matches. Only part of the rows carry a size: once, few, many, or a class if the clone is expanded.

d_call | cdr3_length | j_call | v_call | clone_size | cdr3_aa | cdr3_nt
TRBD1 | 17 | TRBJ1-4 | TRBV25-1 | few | CASSEDRTGGVYEKLFF | TGTGCCAGCAGTGAAGACCGGACAGGGGGTGTGTATGAAAAACTGTTTTTT
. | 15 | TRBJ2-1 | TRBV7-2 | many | CASSLGAGIYNEQFF | TGTGCCAGCAGCTTAGGGGCCGGCATCTACAATGAGCAGTTCTTC
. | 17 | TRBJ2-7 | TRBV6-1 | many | CASSYDHRGGSTYEQYF | TGTGCCAGCAGTTACGACCACAGGGGAGGATCAACCTACGAGCAGTACTTC
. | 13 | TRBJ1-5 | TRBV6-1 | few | CASVGQGNQPQHF | TGTGCCAGCGTGGGCCAGGGCAATCAGCCCCAGCATTTT
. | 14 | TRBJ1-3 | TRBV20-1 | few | CSARDRGPGNTIYF | TGCAGTGCTAGAGATCGGGGACCTGGAAACACCATATATTTT
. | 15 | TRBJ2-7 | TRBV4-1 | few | CASSQGGDISYEQYF | TGCGCCAGCAGCCAAGGGGGGGACATTTCCTACGAGCAGTACTTC
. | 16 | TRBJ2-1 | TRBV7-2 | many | CASSLEVSHLDNEQFF | TGTGCCAGCAGCTTAGAAGTTTCTCACCTAGACAATGAGCAGTTCTTC
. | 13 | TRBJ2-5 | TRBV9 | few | CASSYSYQETQYF | TGTGCCAGCAGCTACTCGTACCAAGAGACCCAGTACTTC
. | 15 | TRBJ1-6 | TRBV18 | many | CASSPLAGDNSPLHF | TGTGCCAGCTCACCACTCGCGGGGGATAATTCACCCCTCCACTTT
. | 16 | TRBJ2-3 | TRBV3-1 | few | CASSTRDTYLTDTQYF | TGTGCCAGCAGCACCCGGGACACCTATCTCACAGATACGCAGTATTTT
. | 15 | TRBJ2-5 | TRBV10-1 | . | CASSPYPDSQETQYF | TGCGCCAGCAGTCCCTATCCTGACAGCCAAGAGACCCAGTACTTC
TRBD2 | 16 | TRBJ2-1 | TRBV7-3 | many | CASSLRPSGTYNEQFF | TGTGCCAGCAGCTTAAGGCCTAGCGGGACCTACAATGAGCAGTTCTTC
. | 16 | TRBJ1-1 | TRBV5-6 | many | CASSLVPPGRNTEAFF | TGTGCCAGCAGCTTGGTGCCCCCGGGACGGAACACTGAAGCTTTCTTT
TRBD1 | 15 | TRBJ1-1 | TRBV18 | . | CASSSGQGGDTEAFF | TGTGCCAGCTCCTCGGGACAGGGAGGGGACACTGAAGCTTTCTTT
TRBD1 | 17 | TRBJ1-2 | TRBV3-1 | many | CASSQDRTGRINYGYTF | TGTGCCAGCAGCCAAGACAGGACAGGGAGAATTAACTATGGCTACACCTTC
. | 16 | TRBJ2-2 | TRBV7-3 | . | CASSSEQGVGTGELFF | TGTGCCAGCAGCTCCGAACAGGGAGTGGGGACCGGGGAGCTGTTTTTT
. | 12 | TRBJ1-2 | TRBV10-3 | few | CAISVYRDGYTF | TGTGCCATCAGTGTATACAGGGATGGCTACACCTTC
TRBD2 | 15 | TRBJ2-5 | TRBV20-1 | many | CSAAGGTGPTETQYF | TGCAGTGCAGCCGGGGGGACTGGTCCAACAGAGACCCAGTACTTC
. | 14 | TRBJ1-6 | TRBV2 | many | CASTFAGNNSPLHF | TGTGCCAGCACCTTTGCAGGGAACAATTCACCCCTCCACTTT
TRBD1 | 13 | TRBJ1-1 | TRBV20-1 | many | CSQDRGRNTEAFF | TGCAGCCAAGACAGGGGGCGGAACACTGAAGCTTTCTTT
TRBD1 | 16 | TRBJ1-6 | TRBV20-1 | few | CSAPGQGAYYNSPLHF | TGCAGTGCTCCCGGACAGGGGGCTTACTATAATTCACCCCTCCACTTT
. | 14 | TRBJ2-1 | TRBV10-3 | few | CAISESQGSNEQFF | TGTGCCATCAGTGAGTCTCAGGGCAGCAATGAGCAGTTCTTC
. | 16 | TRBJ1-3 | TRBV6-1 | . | CASSKTTASSGNTIYF | TGTGCCAGCAGTAAAACGACTGCATCCTCTGGAAACACCATATATTTT
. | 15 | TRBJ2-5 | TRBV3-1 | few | CASSQDYAEKETQYF | TGTGCCAGCAGCCAAGACTACGCAGAAAAAGAGACCCAGTACTTC
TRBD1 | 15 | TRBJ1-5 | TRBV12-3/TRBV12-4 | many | CASSLGQGANQPQHF | TGTGCCAGCAGCCTCGGACAGGGGGCGAATCAGCCCCAGCATTTT
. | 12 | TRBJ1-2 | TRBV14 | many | CASSPQGFGYTF | TGTGCCAGCAGCCCTCAGGGTTTTGGCTACACCTTC
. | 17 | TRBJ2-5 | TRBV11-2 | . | CASSQPGRGPDQETQYF | TGTGCCAGCAGCCAGCCGGGGCGGGGGCCCGACCAAGAGACCCAGTACTTC